One T cell receptor beta chain is described in this entry. These data are taken from a study of Graves' ophthalmopathy and Graves' hyperthyroidism. The wider study: The authors collected peripheral blood at initial diagnosis, before any treatment.

For repertoire sequencing, the TCR beta CDR3 regions were amplified from RNA transcripts. In the first round, RT-PCR was carried out with HTBI primers, and a multiplex PCR formed the second round. TCRdb reprocessed the multiplex PCR reads via MiXCR and lists one record per CDR3 protein. In the table there are 500,000 to 800,000 distinct CDR3 sequences, over 40% of which are singletons. This CDR3 contains 12 residues. In germline, CDR1 is SQVTM, CDR2 ANQGSEA. Researchers turned away patients with other autoimmune diseases, uncontrolled infections, pregnancy or lactation. Serum thyroxine and TRAb, along with clinical symptoms, thyroid ultrasound and orbital computed tomography, were what diagnosis relied on.

The clonotype comes from an adult man with Graves' ophthalmopathy. The chain is built from TRBV29-1 and TRBJ2-2; D ambiguous. The specimen was peripheral blood. The CDR3 DNA reads as TGCAGTTACTTGGAGACCACCGGGGAGCTGTTTTTT. Protein: CSYLETTGELFF.